This T cell receptor beta chain was recorded in a study of control samples from healthy donors and cancer patients. Clones were sequenced by immunoSEQ multiplex PCR, and TCRdb holds only the in-frame ones, with some missing. The table lists 400,000 to 450,000 clones, 75% to 95% of them singletons. This CDR3 is 14 amino acids long. Germline CDR1 and CDR2: SGDLS and YYNGEE. V gave up 0 bases and J gave up 4 bases, with 10 bases separating them. Sequencing was performed on PBMCs. This receptor was identified in a middle-aged man with head and neck cancer. The chain has TRBV9 and TRBJ1-1; possibly TRBD1 for D (5 bases). The CDR3 sequence is CASSVAGGGTEAFF. The CDR3 coding sequence is TGTGCCAGCAGCGTAGCTGGGGGGGGCACTGAAGCTTTCTTT.